The 13 T cell receptor beta chains below were found in one sample sequenced in a study of immune evolution from preneoplasia to lung adenocarcinoma. Some clones are missing from TCRdb's copy, which holds only in-frame ones; the method was immunoSEQ multiplex PCR. Of 37,000 or so clones listed, 74% are singletons. Sequencing was carried out using FFPE invasive lung adenocarcinoma tissue. These receptors all come from a person in their sixties with lung adenocarcinoma.

The V gene is TRBV28, the J gene TRBJ2-4; no clear D. The CDR3 contains 15 residues. Trimming stripped 4 bases from V and 0 bases from J, with 10 bases between. Germline V gene lookup returns CDR1 MDHEN and CDR2 SYDVKM. The CDR3: CASSYTAIAKNIQYF. The CDR3 nucleotides are TGTGCCAGCAGTTACACGGCAATAGCCAAAAACATTCAGTACTTC.

The V gene is TRBV5-6, the J gene TRBJ1-3; a weak D match, TRBD1 (6 bases). Germline V lookup: CDR1 SGHDT, CDR2 YYEEEE. Trimming cost V 3 bases and J 2 bases, with 9 bases left between them. This CDR3 is 14 amino acids long. The CDR3 DNA sequence: TGTGCCAGCAGCTGGGACACTACTGGAAACACCATATATTTT. This translates into CASSWDTTGNTIYF.

A single count supports this clone. The chain has TRBV27 and TRBJ2-1, with 11 bases aligning to TRBD2. This CDR3 is built from 15 residues. J gave up 7 bases and V 6 bases, and 8 bases lay outside the gene matches. Germline V gene sequence: CDR1 MNHEY, CDR2 SMNVEV (reference sequence). CDR3 loop: CASRLAGGLPNEQFF. CDR3 sequence (DNA): TGTGCCAGCAGATTAGCGGGAGGGTTACCAAATGAGCAGTTCTTC.

J is TRBJ2-7 and V is TRBV5-1; D is perhaps TRBD1 (6 bases). V lost 0 bases and J 6 bases, leaving 10 bases between the germline ends. Germline V lookup: CDR1 SGHRS, CDR2 YFSETQ. The CDR3 extends over 13 amino acids. CDR3 sequence reads: CASSLAQGLEQYF. CDR3 coding DNA: TGCGCCAGCAGCTTGGCACAGGGCCTCGAGCAGTACTTC.

The chain is built from TRBV25-1 and TRBJ2-7; possible D gene TRBD2, 5 bases. This CDR3 region has 13 residues. CDR1 and CDR2 from the germline V gene are MGHDK and SYGVNS. The V end was cut by 1 base, the J end by 6 bases, with 10 bases between. As DNA, the CDR3 is TGTGCCAGCAGTGAATCGGGGTGGGCCGAGCAGTACTTC. Translated, it gives CASSESGWAEQYF.

The J gene is TRBJ2-1, the V gene TRBV4-2, with 10 bases fitting TRBD2. The germline V gene has CDR1 LGHNA and CDR2 YNFKEQ. The J segment lost 10 bases and the V segment lost 0 bases, leaving 9 bases of the junction unmatched. The CDR3 spans 16 residues. The chain's CDR3 is CASSQDITSGKREQFF. The DNA of the CDR3 is TGTGCCAGCAGCCAAGATATTACTAGCGGGAAGCGCGAGCAGTTCTTC.

In DNA form, the CDR3 reads TGTGCCAGCCTTAATCGAGGACTAGCGGGAGGGCTGTCCGGGGAGCTGTTTTTT. It is translated as CASLNRGLAGGLSGELFF. V usage is TRBV19 and J usage is TRBJ2-2, with 15 bases lining up with TRBD2. The CDR3 loop spans 18 amino acids. Germline assignment: CDR1 LNHDA and CDR2 SQIVND (reference sequence). V gave up 9 bases and J gave up 6 bases; unmatched junction bases: 14.

This clone was seen just once. The V and J genes are TRBV23-1 and TRBJ1-1; maybe TRBD1 (6 bases). TRBV23-1 carries the ORF label, with uncertain function. V gave up 3 bases and J gave up 7 bases, with 21 bases separating them. The CDR3 totals 16 residues. The CDR3 reads CASSHRGCGRKDEAFF. The CDR3, as DNA: TGCGCCAGCAGTCACAGGGGATGTGGAAGAAAAGATGAAGCTTTCTTT.

The gene calls are TRBV30 and TRBJ2-1, with D unclear. Trimming left V 7 bases short and J 6 bases short, with 10 bases between. The CDR3 loop spans 11 amino acids. Germline values: CDR1 GTSNPN, CDR2 SVGIG (reference sequence). The CDR3, as DNA: TGTGCCTCGGAAAGTTTCAATGAGCAGTTCTTC. Translation: CASESFNEQFF. Variable domain in full (rest from reference TRBV30 and TRBJ2-1): SQTIHQWPATLVQPVGSPLSLECTVEGTSNPNLYWYRQAAGRGLQLLFYSVGIGQISSEVPQNLSASRPQDRQFILSSKKLLLSDSGFYLCASESFNEQFFGPGTRLTVL.

The CDR3 coding sequence is TGTGCCATTCGGCGGGTCAGGGGCACTGAAGCTTTCTTT. Its translation: CAIRRVRGTEAFF. The rearrangement links TRBV28 to TRBJ1-1; a weak D match, TRBD1 (6 bases). The V and J ends lost 10 bases and 4 bases respectively, with 16 bases between them. The length of the CDR3 is 13 residues. CDR1 is MDHEN and CDR2 is SYDVKM in the germline V gene.

This clone was seen once. The V and J genes are TRBV15 and TRBJ2-1; D is perhaps TRBD1 (5 bases). The CDR3 spans 14 residues. V was clipped by 2 bases and J by 12 bases, with 17 bases between them. CDR1 is LNHNV and CDR2 is YYDKDF in the germline V gene (reference sequence). The CDR3 bases are TGTGCCACCAGCAGACCCCCTAATGCCCAGGGGCAGTTCTTC. As protein: CATSRPPNAQGQFF.

The chain carries TRBV7-8 and TRBJ2-1, with TRBD2 matching 13 bases. This CDR3 is built from 17 residues. Trimming at V came to 5 bases and at J to 8 bases, leaving 12 bases not matched to a gene. Germline values: CDR1 SGHVS, CDR2 FQNEAQ. CDR3 DNA sequence: TGTGCCAGCAGCCCCTCAACCTGGACTAGCGGGAGTTATGAGCAGTTCTTC. Its protein product is CASSPSTWTSGSYEQFF.

The V and J genes are TRBV9 and TRBJ1-5, with D unclear. The V and J ends lost 0 bases and 7 bases respectively, with 8 bases between them. Germline loops: CDR1 SGDLS, CDR2 YYNGEE. The length of the CDR3 is 13 residues. The DNA for the CDR3 is TGTGCCAGCAGCGTAGATGACGGCCAGCCCCAGCATTTT. Encoded protein: CASSVDDGQPQHF.